This entry is about one T cell receptor (beta chain). In the original analysis: How many nucleated cells were present was estimated from reference gene primer amplification. Data came from immunoSEQ multiplex PCR; TCRdb stores just in-frame clones and leaves some out. V and J calls and clone size come straight from that table; D and trimming were deduced from the DNA. This sample has about 62,000 clones, with more than 80% found just once. The V segment lost 5 bases and the J segment 0 bases; nucleotides outside the gene matches: 3. The CDR3 extends over 14 amino acids. The germline V gene has CDR1 MNHEY and CDR2 SVGAGI. Those enrolled in Seattle joined during active infection and were followed longitudinally afterward. The entry originates in a study of blood T cell repertoires in COVID-19. Across the study: T cells, B-cell-depleted T cells, or PBMCs supplied cDNA or gDNA.

This sequence was found in an older woman with COVID-19, enrolled during active disease. The chain combines TRBV6-5 with TRBJ2-7; 8 bases line up with TRBD2. The sequenced sample was peripheral blood. The CDR3 DNA sequence: TGTGCCAGCAGTCGAACTAGCGGCTCCTACGAGCAGTACTTC. It codes for CASSRTSGSYEQYF.